The next 19 T cell receptor beta chains were all read from a single sample in a study of PD-L1 blockade in urothelial cancer. Here immunoSEQ multiplex PCR was the method, and the copy in TCRdb shows in-frame clones only, minus some. Of about 91,000 clones in the sample, over 90% were seen once. The sample consisted of PBMCs, taken around atezolizumab (anti-PD-L1) treatment. The receptors stem from a man aged 60 to 75 with urothelial cancer.

V and J are TRBV6-5 and TRBJ2-7, with 8 bases that match TRBD2. This CDR3 contains 15 residues. V trimming: 4 bases; J trimming: 1 base; junction bases outside the gene matches: 6. The germline CDR1 and CDR2 sequences are MNHEY and SVGAGI. The CDR3 reads CASSSTGGWSYEQYF. The CDR3, as DNA: TGTGCCAGCAGTTCGACGGGAGGGTGGTCCTACGAGCAGTACTTC.

The chain is built from TRBV7-8 and TRBJ2-6, with 8 nucleotides matching TRBD1. CDR1 and CDR2 from the germline V gene are SGHVS and FQNEAQ. The junction had 7 bases not matched to a gene; V was cut back by 2 bases and J by 1 base. The CDR3 sequence is 18 residues long. DNA for the CDR3: TGTGCCAGCAGCTTATCCGGCAGGGGGCGGTCTGGGGCCAACGTCCTGACTTTC. It codes for CASSLSGRGRSGANVLTF.

This rearrangement joins TRBV9 to TRBJ2-1, with 10 positions matching TRBD2. The CDR3 has 14 amino acids. The trim removed 4 bases at V and 7 bases at J, leaving 5 bases unmatched. Germline V CDR1 and CDR2: SGDLS, YYNGEE. CDR3 loop: CASSIGLAENEQFF. DNA for the CDR3: TGTGCCAGCAGCATCGGACTAGCGGAGAATGAGCAGTTCTTC.

The V gene is TRBV5-5, the J gene TRBJ2-5; TRBD1 agrees at 8 bases. Germline V lookup: CDR1 SGHKS, CDR2 YYEKEE (reference sequence). J lost 4 bases, V lost 3 bases, and 8 bases had no gene match. This CDR3 has 15 residues. For the CDR3, the DNA is TGTGCCAGCAGCTCTCAGGGGGCCCTGCGAGAGACCCAGTACTTC. Residues: CASSSQGALRETQYF.

This clone was counted a single time. This chain links TRBV15 with TRBJ2-5, with D tentatively TRBD2 (5 bases). Deletions cut 8 bases from V and 4 bases from J, with 14 bases between. CDR1 LNHNV and CDR2 YYDKDF come from the germline V gene (reference sequence). The CDR3 is 13 residues long. CDR3 sequence reads: CATGPRVGETQYF. In nucleotides, the CDR3 is TGTGCCACCGGGCCGAGGGTAGGAGAGACCCAGTACTTC.

This clone occurred many times. The chain has TRBV28 and TRBJ2-7, with 10 bases that match TRBD2. CDR1 is MDHEN and CDR2 is SYDVKM in the germline V gene. The J segment lost 5 bases and the V segment lost 5 bases, leaving 6 bases of the junction unmatched. The CDR3 runs 14 residues. CDR3 amino acids: CASSGTSVLDEQYF. The CDR3 DNA is TGTGCCAGCAGTGGGACTAGCGTGTTGGACGAGCAGTACTTC.

This sequence joins TRBV5-4 and TRBJ2-3, with 8 bases matching TRBD2. From germline, CDR1 is SGHNT and CDR2 YYREEE (reference sequence). This CDR3 contains 18 residues. Trimming cost V 4 bases and J 2 bases; bases outside gene matches: 15. The CDR3 coding sequence is TGTGCCAGCAGCCATATTTCTATGAGCGGGGGCCCCACAGATACGCAGTATTTT. Translation gives CASSHISMSGGPTDTQYF.

J is TRBJ1-3 and V is TRBV7-9; no clear D gene. The CDR3 is 17 amino acids. The V end was cut by 3 bases, the J end by 0 bases, with 15 bases between. Germline lookup yields CDR1 SEHNR and CDR2 FQNEAQ (reference sequence). The CDR3 DNA follows: TGTGCCAGCAGCTTGGGTCCAGGTTCCCTCTCTGGAAACACCATATATTTT. Translating it yields CASSLGPGSLSGNTIYF.

The chain couples TRBV5-1 to TRBJ2-7, with D maybe TRBD1 (6 bases). Germline CDR1 and CDR2: SGHRS and YFSETQ. Trimming removed 5 bases at V and 1 base at J, with 16 bases between. This CDR3 is built from 15 residues. For the CDR3, the DNA is TGCGCCAGCAGAAATGGGACATCTCTTTCCTACGAGCAGTACTTC. Translating gives CASRNGTSLSYEQYF.

The V call is TRBV4-3, the J call TRBJ2-3; a possible D gene is TRBD2 (5 bases). Deletions cut 0 bases from V and 1 base from J, with 8 bases between. CDR1 is LGHNA, CDR2 YSLEER, per germline. This CDR3 is built from 15 residues. Written as DNA, the CDR3 is TGCGCCAGCAGCCAAGATGGTAGCGGCACAGATACGCAGTATTTT. It yields the protein CASSQDGSGTDTQYF.

This chain links TRBV4-3 with TRBJ1-2; possibly TRBD1 for D (5 bases). Looked up from germline, CDR1 is LGHNA and CDR2 is YSLEER. Deletions cut 3 bases from V and 8 bases from J, with 16 bases between. This CDR3 region has 14 residues. CDR3 coding DNA: TGCGCCAGCAGCCACATCAGGGAAGAGAAGGGCTACACCTTC. Translating it yields CASSHIREEKGYTF.

Comment on this clone: Sequence at one end of the junction differs from germline and may be a read error. In DNA, the CDR3 is TGTGCCAGCAGTTCCCCGCCCGGGACAGCGGCCTTC. It specifies CASSSPPGTAAF. The rearrangement joins TRBV27 to TRBJ1-2, with 7 bases that match TRBD1. The CDR3 length is 12 residues. Germline loops: CDR1 MNHEY, CDR2 SMNVEV (reference sequence).

This clone was counted only a few times. The chain combines TRBV27 with TRBJ1-2; unclear D gene. Germline V CDR1 and CDR2: MNHEY, SMNVEV (reference sequence). Trimming took off 5 bases at V and 4 bases at J, with 11 bases between the two ends. The CDR3 extends over 13 amino acids. CDR3 protein: CASSQVGFYGYTF. As DNA, the CDR3 is TGTGCCAGCAGTCAGGTCGGCTTCTATGGCTACACCTTC.

The V call is TRBV6-5, the J call TRBJ2-2; 10 bases map to TRBD1. The CDR3 is 14 amino acids. Germline V gives CDR1 MNHEY, CDR2 SVGAGI. With 6 bases clipped from V and 5 bases from J, the junction kept 3 bases outside the gene matches. CDR3 loop: CASRRQGATGELFF. In DNA, the CDR3 is TGTGCCAGCAGACGACAGGGGGCTACCGGGGAGCTGTTTTTT.

This chain links TRBV2 with TRBJ2-7; 10 nucleotides agree with TRBD2. The CDR3 sequence is 16 residues long. J was trimmed by 0 bases and V by 5 bases; bases with no gene match: 7. Looked up from germline, CDR1 is SNHLY and CDR2 is FYNNEI. DNA of the CDR3: TGTGCCAGCAGTCAGTCGGGGACTAGCGACTCCTACGAGCAGTACTTC. It translates to CASSQSGTSDSYEQYF.

This sequence joins TRBV5-4 and TRBJ2-5, with D unresolved. In germline, CDR1 is SGHNT, CDR2 YYREEE (reference sequence). The V end lost 4 bases, the J end lost 5 bases, and 24 bases lay between the germline ends. The CDR3 totals 17 residues. CDR3 DNA sequence: TGTGCCAGCAGCCGGTCTGCCCTTGTTTTCACGGAGGAGACCCAGTACTTC. This encodes CASSRSALVFTEETQYF.

The V call is TRBV28, the J call TRBJ1-5; D is ambiguous. Germline V lookup: CDR1 MDHEN, CDR2 SYDVKM. This CDR3 has 14 amino acids. V lost 2 bases and J lost 7, with 12 bases in between. This chain's CDR3 is CASSLREGYQPQHF. In DNA form, the CDR3 reads TGTGCCAGCAGTTTAAGAGAGGGATACCAGCCCCAGCATTTT.

V gene TRBV7-3 combines with J gene TRBJ2-1, with 14 bases fitting TRBD2. The germline V gene encodes CDR1 SGHTA and CDR2 FQGTGA. The trim removed 5 bases at V and 4 bases at J, leaving 1 base unmatched. This CDR3 spans 15 amino acids. The CDR3 DNA reads as TGTGCCAGCAGCCGACTAGCGGGAGGGTACAATGAGCAGTTCTTC. Amino acid sequence: CASSRLAGGYNEQFF.

The V call is TRBV10-2, the J call TRBJ2-5, with D tentatively TRBD1 (5 bases). CDR1 is WSHSY, CDR2 SAAADI, per germline. This CDR3 has 14 amino acids. Deletions cut 5 bases from V and 0 bases from J, with 10 bases between. The CDR3 loop reads CASSLLTDQETQYF. The DNA of the CDR3 is TGCGCCAGCAGTCTCTTGACAGACCAAGAGACCCAGTACTTC.